The table lists the clone carrying this T cell receptor (beta chain) with a few counts. The CDR3 is made up of 19 amino acids. Germline V gives CDR1 SEHNR, CDR2 FQNEAQ (reference sequence). The ends lost 1 base at V and 0 bases at J; junction bases unmatched: 12. Per individual sample, total RNA of at least 6 micrograms was extracted. The use of a sample-barcoded 5' primer and a J-beta primer mix characterized a second PCR of roughly 7 to 11 cycles. TCRdb processed the 5' RACE reads anew with MiXCR; each CDR3 protein has one entry. The profile shows approximately 770,000 distinct CDR3 sequences, roughly 64% of them singletons. This sample was taken from a study of blood T cells in healthy people across ages.

The genes are TRBV7-9 and TRBJ2-4; the match to TRBD1 covers 7 bases. Sequencing used blood. This TCR was recovered from a man aged 30-40 years in good health. The CDR3 region has the DNA TGTGCCAGCAGCTTAGTGGCAGGGGGATCGTGGGGAGCCAAAAACATTCAGTACTTC. This codes for CASSLVAGGSWGAKNIQYF.